This entry lists 22 T cell receptor beta chains sequenced from one sample in a study of T cell responses to AZD1222 COVID-19 vaccine. Sequenced by immunoSEQ multiplex PCR; TCRdb stores in-frame clones only, minus some. Found here are roughly 150,000 clones, approximately 91% of them singletons; the top ten hold over 1%. The source was peripheral blood, collected 28 days after the second AZD1222 dose. Receptors originate from an adult who received the AZD1222 COVID-19 vaccine.

The V call is TRBV6-5, the J call TRBJ2-1; no firm D call. This CDR3 region has 11 residues. V lost 10 bases and J 8 bases, leaving 12 bases between the germline ends. CDR1 is MNHEY and CDR2 is SVGAGI in the germline V gene. CDR3 coding DNA: TGTGCCACAAACCAAGGCGATGAGCAGTTCTTC. Its protein product is CATNQGDEQFF.

The table lists this clone with a count of one. Other DNA sequences of this sample code for an identical CDR3. CDR3 in DNA: TGCGCCAGCAGCTTGGGACAGGGGGATGGCTACACCTTC. Its protein is CASSLGQGDGYTF. The rearrangement links TRBV5-1 to TRBJ1-2, with TRBD1 matching 9 bases. CDR3 length equals 13 residues. With 0 bases clipped from V and 6 bases from J, the junction kept 0 bases outside the gene matches. The germline V gene has CDR1 SGHRS and CDR2 YFSETQ.

This clone was observed a few times. The chain joins TRBV19 to TRBJ1-1, with 7 bases identical to TRBD1. The CDR3 spans 13 residues. V lost 8 bases to trimming and J lost 3 bases; unmatched junction nucleotides: 6. Germline CDR1 and CDR2: LNHDA and SQIVND (reference sequence). DNA of the CDR3: TGTGCCAGTGGAACAGGGGCATACACTGAAGCTTTCTTT. Amino acids: CASGTGAYTEAFF. Drawing the rest from reference TRBV19 and TRBJ1-1, the complete variable domain is DGGITQSPKYLFRKEGQNVTLSCEQNLNHDAMYWYRQDPGQGLRLIYYSQIVNDFQKGDIAEGYSVSREKKESFPLTVTSAQKNPTAFYLCASGTGAYTEAFFGQGTRLTVV.

The chain carries TRBV12-3 or TRBV12-4 and TRBJ1-1; no firm D call. The CDR3 contains 12 residues. V dropped 1 base and J dropped 6 bases, with 6 bases sitting between them. The CDR3 spells CASSLGGPEAFF. The CDR3 DNA reads TGTGCCAGCAGTTTAGGTGGGCCTGAAGCTTTCTTT.

V gene TRBV6-2 or TRBV6-3 combines with J gene TRBJ1-3; D perhaps matches TRBD1 (5 bases). Trimming pared 4 bases from V and 0 bases from J, leaving 16 bases between. This CDR3 spans 17 amino acids. From germline, CDR1 is MNHEY and CDR2 SVGEGT. The CDR3 is CASSSPPGQLSGNTIYF. The DNA of the CDR3 is TGTGCCAGCAGTTCCCCCCCAGGGCAACTCTCTGGAAACACCATATATTTT.

The chain has TRBV5-4 and TRBJ2-1; 8 bases map to TRBD2. CDR3 length: 16 residues. The germline V gene has CDR1 SGHNT and CDR2 YYREEE (reference sequence). With V trimmed by 6 bases and J by 7 bases, 15 bases remained unmatched. CDR3 DNA sequence: TGTGCCAGCACCTCTTACGGGGGGGCCAAGGGGAATGAGCAGTTCTTC. Protein product: CASTSYGGAKGNEQFF.

The chain has TRBV21-1 and TRBJ1-5; the DNA was not used to check the table's D call, TRBD1. TRBV21-1 is classified as a pseudogene. The CDR3 length is 17 residues. In nucleotides, the CDR3 is TGTGCCAGCAGCAAGGGCCAGGGCTTACCCTCCCATCAGCCCCAGCATTTT. Translated, it gives CASSKGQGLPSHQPQHF.

The genes are TRBV7-3 and TRBJ1-1; 8 bases are a match to TRBD1. The CDR3 has 14 amino acids. V lost 5 bases and J lost 5; bases outside the gene matches: 7. From germline, CDR1 is SGHTA and CDR2 FQGTGA. The chain's CDR3 is CASSPTGGRTEAFF. The CDR3 DNA reads as TGTGCCAGCAGCCCTACAGGGGGAAGAACTGAAGCTTTCTTT.

This chain uses TRBV19 with TRBJ2-1; TRBD2 matches 8 bases. Germline CDR1 is LNHDA and CDR2 is SQIVND (reference sequence). The CDR3 has 15 amino acids. V lost 3 bases to trimming and J lost 2 bases; unmatched junction nucleotides: 3. This chain's CDR3 is CASSMLAGTYNEQFF. DNA for the CDR3: TGTGCCAGTAGTATGCTAGCGGGTACCTACAATGAGCAGTTCTTC.

This chain uses TRBV28 with TRBJ2-7; TRBD2 agrees at 10 bases. Germline V gene lookup returns CDR1 MDHEN and CDR2 SYDVKM. V gave up 3 bases and J gave up 6 bases; unmatched junction bases: 14. This CDR3 spans 17 amino acids. CDR3 residues: CASSLYRLAGVSGEQYF. Written as DNA, the CDR3 is TGTGCCAGCAGTTTGTACCGGCTAGCGGGAGTAAGCGGCGAGCAGTACTTC.

V and J are TRBV27 and TRBJ1-3, with D possibly being TRBD1 (5 bases). V was shortened by 8 bases and J by 7 bases, with 9 bases between the two germline ends. CDR3 size: 11 residues. The germline CDR1 and CDR2 sequences are MNHEY and SMNVEV (reference sequence). CDR3: CASQRGNTIYF. CDR3 nucleotide sequence: TGTGCCAGCCAGCGGGGGAACACCATATATTTT.

This chain connects TRBV4-3 to TRBJ1-2; 10 bases line up with TRBD1. The trim removed 0 bases at V and 9 bases at J, leaving 7 bases unmatched. This CDR3 contains 15 residues. In germline, CDR1 is LGHNA, CDR2 YSLEER. CDR3: CASSQEPGQGLRYTF. CDR3 DNA: TGCGCCAGCAGCCAAGAACCGGGACAGGGGTTGCGCTACACCTTC.

This clone was seen just once. This sequence joins TRBV4-1 and TRBJ2-1; 13 bases map to TRBD2. J gave up 7 bases and V 1 base, and 13 bases lay outside the gene matches. Germline lookup yields CDR1 MGHRA and CDR2 YSYEKL. The CDR3 totals 19 residues. CDR3 DNA: TGCGCCAGCAGCCAAGGAGGACTAGCGGGAGTACGGGAATGGAATGAGCAGTTCTTC. Protein: CASSQGGLAGVREWNEQFF.

The chain recombines TRBV7-3 with TRBJ2-3; tentatively, D is TRBD2 (5 bases). V lost 5 bases and J 6 bases, leaving 15 bases between the germline ends. CDR1 SGHTA and CDR2 FQGTGA come from the germline V gene. There are 14 residues in the CDR3. CDR3 coding DNA: TGTGCCAGCAGCCCGGGCTTCGGCGGGGATACGCAGTATTTT. Its translation: CASSPGFGGDTQYF.

This sequence joins TRBV12-3 or TRBV12-4 and TRBJ1-1; D unresolved. The CDR3 consists of 11 residues. Between the trimmed V and J ends, which lost 3 bases and 2 bases, there was a span of 1 base. In DNA, the CDR3 is TGTGCCAGCAGTTTTAACACTGAAGCTTTCTTT. This gives the protein CASSFNTEAFF.

CDR3 protein: CASSLTGASSPLHF. In DNA form, the CDR3 reads TGTGCCAGCAGTTTGACAGGGGCATCTTCACCCCTCCACTTT. The rearrangement joins TRBV28 to TRBJ1-6; 8 bases map to TRBD1. The CDR3 covers 14 residues. The germline gives CDR1 MDHEN, CDR2 SYDVKM. Unmatched junction bases numbered 4, after V lost 3 bases and J lost 9 bases.

The chain joins TRBV11-3 to TRBJ2-1, with D perhaps TRBD2 (6 bases). The CDR3 extends over 15 amino acids. The germline V gene has CDR1 SGHNT and CDR2 YENEEA. The V and J ends lost 1 base and 3 bases respectively, with 10 bases between them. CDR3 amino acids: CASSLAFGGYNEQFF. The CDR3 DNA reads TGTGCCAGCAGCTTAGCCTTCGGGGGCTACAATGAGCAGTTCTTC.

The genes are TRBV7-8 and TRBJ1-6; 7 bases align to TRBD1. Trimming at V came to 5 bases and at J to 10 bases, leaving 8 bases not matched to a gene. Germline V gene sequence: CDR1 SGHVS, CDR2 FQNEAQ. The CDR3 spans 14 residues. In DNA form, the CDR3 reads TGTGCCAGCAGCGCTCGACAGGGAAAATCACCCCTCCACTTT. Protein sequence: CASSARQGKSPLHF.

In its sample, this clone was seen once. The gene calls are TRBV5-4 and TRBJ1-1; 8 bases align to TRBD1. The CDR3 runs to 15 residues. Losses at the gene ends were 4 bases for V and 1 base for J; bases not matched to a gene: 6. CDR1 and CDR2 (germline): SGHNT, YYREEE (reference sequence). The CDR3 protein is CASSLRGTGNTEAFF. The CDR3 bases are TGTGCCAGCAGCCTGAGAGGGACAGGGAACACTGAAGCTTTCTTT.

In DNA, the CDR3 is TGTGCCAGCAGGGACGACAGGGGACATAACACCGGGGAGCTGTTTTTT. This encodes CASRDDRGHNTGELFF. The V and J genes are TRBV2 and TRBJ2-2; 8 bases align to TRBD1. The CDR3 is made up of 16 amino acids. The germline gives CDR1 SNHLY, CDR2 FYNNEI. The J segment lost 2 bases and the V segment lost 6 bases, leaving 8 bases of the junction unmatched.

The chain couples TRBV6-2 or TRBV6-3 to TRBJ1-1, with TRBD1 matching over 8 bases. With V trimmed by 5 bases and J by 5 bases, 7 bases remained unmatched. CDR1 is MNHEY and CDR2 is SVGEGT in the germline V gene. This CDR3 is 14 amino acids long. DNA for the CDR3: TGTGCCAGCAGTCTGAACAGGGGGTGGACTGAAGCTTTCTTT. It is translated as CASSLNRGWTEAFF.

The V call is TRBV9, the J call TRBJ1-3, with 10 bases matching TRBD1. This CDR3 has 17 residues. The V segment lost 3 bases and the J segment 0 bases; nucleotides outside the gene matches: 6. CDR1 is SGDLS and CDR2 is YYNGEE in the germline V gene. The CDR3 reads CASSGRQGAYSGNTIYF. CDR3 bases: TGTGCCAGCAGCGGTCGACAGGGGGCGTACTCTGGAAACACCATATATTTT.